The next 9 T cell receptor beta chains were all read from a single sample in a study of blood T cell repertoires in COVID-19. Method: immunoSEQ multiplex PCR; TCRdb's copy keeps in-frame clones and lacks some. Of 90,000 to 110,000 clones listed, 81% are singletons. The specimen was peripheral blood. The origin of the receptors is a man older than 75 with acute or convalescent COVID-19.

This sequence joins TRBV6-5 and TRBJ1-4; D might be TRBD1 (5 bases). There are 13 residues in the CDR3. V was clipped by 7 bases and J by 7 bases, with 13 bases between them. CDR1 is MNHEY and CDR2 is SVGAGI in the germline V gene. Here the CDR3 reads CASTAGRLEKLFF. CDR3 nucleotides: TGTGCCAGCACGGCGGGGCGGCTTGAAAAACTGTTTTTT.

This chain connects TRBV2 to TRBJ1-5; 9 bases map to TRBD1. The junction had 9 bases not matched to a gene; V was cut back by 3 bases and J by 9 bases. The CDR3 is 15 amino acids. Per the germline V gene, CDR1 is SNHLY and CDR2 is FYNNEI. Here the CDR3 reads CASSERTGDGGPQHF. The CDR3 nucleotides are TGTGCCAGCAGTGAGCGGACAGGGGACGGAGGGCCCCAGCATTTT.

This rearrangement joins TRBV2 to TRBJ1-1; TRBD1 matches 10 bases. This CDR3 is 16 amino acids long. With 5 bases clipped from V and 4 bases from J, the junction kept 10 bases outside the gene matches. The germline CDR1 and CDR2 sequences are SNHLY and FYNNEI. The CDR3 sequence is CASSPGHRTGGTEAFF. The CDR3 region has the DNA TGTGCCAGCAGTCCCGGCCACAGGACAGGGGGCACTGAAGCTTTCTTT. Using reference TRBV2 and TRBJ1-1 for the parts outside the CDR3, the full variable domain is EPEVTQTPSHQVTQMGQEVILRCVPISNHLYFYWYRQILGQKVEFLVSFYNNEISEKSEIFDDQFSVERPDGSNFTLKIRSTKLEDSAMYFCASSPGHRTGGTEAFFGQGTRLTVV.

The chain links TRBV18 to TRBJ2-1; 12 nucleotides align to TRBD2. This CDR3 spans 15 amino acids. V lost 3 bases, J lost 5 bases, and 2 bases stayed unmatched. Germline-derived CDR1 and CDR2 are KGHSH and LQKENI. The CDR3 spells CASSPGLAGHNEQFF. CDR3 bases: TGTGCCAGCTCACCGGGACTAGCGGGCCACAATGAGCAGTTCTTC.

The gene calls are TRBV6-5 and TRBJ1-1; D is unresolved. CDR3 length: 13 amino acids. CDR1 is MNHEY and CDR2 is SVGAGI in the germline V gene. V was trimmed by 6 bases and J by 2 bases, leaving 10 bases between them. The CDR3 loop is CASRLHQNTEAFF. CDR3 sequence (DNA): TGTGCCAGCAGATTACATCAAAACACTGAAGCTTTCTTT.

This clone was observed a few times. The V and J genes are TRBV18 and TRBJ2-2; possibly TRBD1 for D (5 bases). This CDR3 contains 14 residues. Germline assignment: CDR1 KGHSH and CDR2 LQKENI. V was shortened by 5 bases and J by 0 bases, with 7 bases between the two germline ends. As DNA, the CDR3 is TGTGCCAGCTCAAGGGGTTCGAACACCGGGGAGCTGTTTTTT. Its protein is CASSRGSNTGELFF.

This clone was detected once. CDR3 DNA: TGTGCCAGCAGCTCTTCCCCAGGCTTTGAAGCTTTCTTT. Amino acids: CASSSSPGFEAFF. The chain uses TRBV7-3 and TRBJ1-1; D gene unclear. V was pared by 4 bases and J by 7 bases, with 13 bases between. The CDR3 totals 13 residues. Germline CDR1 SGHTA, CDR2 FQGTGA.

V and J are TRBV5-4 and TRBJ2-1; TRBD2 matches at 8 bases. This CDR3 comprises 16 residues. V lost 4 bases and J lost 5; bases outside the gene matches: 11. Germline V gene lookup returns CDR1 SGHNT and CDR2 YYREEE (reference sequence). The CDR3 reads CASSTKASGSNNEQFF. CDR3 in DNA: TGTGCCAGCAGCACCAAAGCCAGCGGGAGCAACAATGAGCAGTTCTTC.

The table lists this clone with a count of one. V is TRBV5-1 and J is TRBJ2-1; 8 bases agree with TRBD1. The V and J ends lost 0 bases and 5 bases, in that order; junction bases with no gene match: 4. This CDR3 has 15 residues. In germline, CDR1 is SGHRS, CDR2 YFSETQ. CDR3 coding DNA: TGCGCCAGCAGCTTGGAGGGACAGGACAACAATGAGCAGTTCTTC. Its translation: CASSLEGQDNNEQFF.